The 27 T cell receptor beta chains below were found in one sample sequenced in a study of cytomegalovirus exposure and HLA in healthy donors. The PCR had 60 Vbeta and 13 Jbeta primers. Clones were sequenced by immunoSEQ multiplex PCR, and TCRdb holds only the in-frame ones, with some missing. The sample holds approximately 120,000 clones; roughly 80% are singletons and the top ten take 4%. The sample consisted of PBMCs. These receptors all come from a man younger than 30 in good health and CMV-seropositive.

The chain uses TRBV10-3 and TRBJ1-1; D not resolved. The V and J ends lost 3 bases and 1 base respectively, with 18 bases between them. The CDR3 runs to 17 residues. The germline gives CDR1 ENHRY, CDR2 SYGVKD. The CDR3: CAISDRVGSVGNTEAFF. In DNA form, the CDR3 reads TGTGCCATCAGTGATCGGGTTGGAAGTGTGGGGAACACTGAAGCTTTCTTT.

The V gene is TRBV4-1, the J gene TRBJ1-1; 7 bases match TRBD1. CDR1 is MGHRA and CDR2 is YSYEKL in the germline V gene. With V trimmed by 3 bases and J by 0 bases, 7 bases remained unmatched. The CDR3 extends over 16 amino acids. In DNA form, the CDR3 reads TGCGCCAGCAGCCAGCGGACACAGGGGATGAACACTGAAGCTTTCTTT. Amino acids: CASSQRTQGMNTEAFF.

V gene TRBV11-2 combines with J gene TRBJ1-3, with a weak D call TRBD1 (6 bases). This CDR3 has 15 amino acids. CDR1 SGHAT and CDR2 FQNNGV come from the germline V gene. Deletions cut 5 bases from V and 0 bases from J, with 11 bases between. DNA for the CDR3: TGTGCCAGCAGCACCGGACAGTCCTCTGGAAACACCATATATTTT. As protein: CASSTGQSSGNTIYF.

The rearrangement links TRBV2 to TRBJ2-2, with D unresolved. Germline-derived CDR1 and CDR2 are SNHLY and FYNNEI. The CDR3 length is 15 residues. V lost 7 bases to trimming and J lost 0 bases, with 12 bases between them. The DNA of the CDR3 is TGTGCCAGCAACCTCCAGGTCGCGAACACCGGGGAGCTGTTTTTT. Amino acids: CASNLQVANTGELFF.

The gene calls are TRBV4-3 and TRBJ2-7, with D possibly being TRBD2 (5 bases). V gave up 0 bases and J gave up 3 bases, with 12 bases separating them. Germline V gene data show CDR1 as LGHNA and CDR2 as YSLEER. The CDR3 consists of 15 residues. The CDR3 reads CASSQEGFEGYEQYF. CDR3 in DNA: TGCGCCAGCAGCCAAGAAGGATTTGAGGGCTACGAGCAGTACTTC.

This CDR3 is CASSSGQNEIKQYF. DNA for the CDR3: TGTGCCAGTAGTTCGGGACAGAACGAGATCAAGCAGTACTTC. The chain is built from TRBV19 and TRBJ2-7, with 7 bases fitting TRBD1. Germline lookup yields CDR1 LNHDA and CDR2 SQIVND (reference sequence). The trim removed 5 bases at V and 8 bases at J, leaving 12 bases unmatched. CDR3 length: 14 residues.

V gene TRBV7-9 combines with J gene TRBJ1-1; possible D gene TRBD1, 5 bases. Germline V CDR1 and CDR2: SEHNR, FQNEAQ (reference sequence). V gave up 4 bases and J gave up 2 bases, with 20 bases separating them. CDR3 length: 17 residues. The CDR3 here is CASSSTSRRVVNTEAFF. The CDR3 nucleotides read TGTGCCAGCAGCTCGACTTCCCGCAGGGTGGTAAACACTGAAGCTTTCTTT.

CDR3 DNA sequence: TGTGCCAGCAGTTTAATAGGGACAGGGGACGATGAAAAACTGTTTTTT. Residues: CASSLIGTGDDEKLFF. V and J are TRBV27 and TRBJ1-4; 10 bases line up with TRBD1. Germline assignment: CDR1 MNHEY and CDR2 SMNVEV (reference sequence). This CDR3 is built from 16 residues. V dropped 2 bases and J dropped 6; count of bases not matched to a gene: 6.

V is TRBV11-2 and J is TRBJ2-1, with D possibly TRBD2 on 5 matching bases. The CDR3 is 18 residues long. CDR1 SGHAT and CDR2 FQNNGV come from the germline V gene. The germline V and J ends were trimmed by 0 bases and 4 bases, with 19 bases remaining between them. Here the CDR3 DNA reads TGTGCCAGCAGCTTAGATGGTTCGGCGGGTCAGCAGTACAATGAGCAGTTCTTC. This sequence encodes CASSLDGSAGQQYNEQFF.

This chain joins TRBV4-2 and TRBJ2-7; a weak D match, TRBD1 (6 bases). Trimming shortened V by 1 base and J by 4 bases, and 11 bases separated the two germline ends. CDR3 length equals 14 residues. The germline CDR1 and CDR2 sequences are LGHNA and YNFKEQ. The CDR3 reads CASSQAIRGYEQYF. The CDR3, as DNA: TGTGCCAGCAGCCAAGCCATCAGGGGATACGAGCAGTACTTC.

Regarding this clone: The junction differs from germline at one of its ends, possibly a read error. The chain employs TRBV7-9 and TRBJ2-7; 9 bases are shared with TRBD1. Germline V gene sequence: CDR1 SEHNR, CDR2 FQNEAQ (reference sequence). This CDR3 spans 17 amino acids. DNA for the CDR3: TGTTCCAGCAGTTCCGGGACAGGGCGGTCTTCGGTCTACGAGCAGTACTTC. It yields the protein CSSSSGTGRSSVYEQYF.

The chain links TRBV7-9 to TRBJ2-4; TRBD2 matches at 10 bases. The V gene end was trimmed by 0 bases and the J gene end by 2 bases; junction bases not matched to a gene: 7. Germline values: CDR1 SEHNR, CDR2 FQNEAQ (reference sequence). There are 18 residues in the CDR3. The CDR3 DNA reads as TGTGCCAGCAGCTTAGCGGGCGGGACTAGCGAAACCAAAAACATTCAGTACTTC. Its translation: CASSLAGGTSETKNIQYF.

The chain links TRBV18 to TRBJ2-6, with D possibly matching TRBD1 (6 bases). The CDR3 is 18 residues long. V dropped 3 bases and J dropped 0 bases, with 15 bases sitting between them. Germline CDR1 KGHSH, CDR2 LQKENI. The CDR3 nucleotides are TGTGCCAGCTCACCCCGACAGGACCACTTCTCTGGGGCCAACGTCCTGACTTTC. This sequence encodes CASSPRQDHFSGANVLTF.

This clone occurred a few times. The chain employs TRBV11-2 and TRBJ2-3, with 8 bases matching TRBD2. Trimming cost V 1 base and J 3 bases; bases outside gene matches: 3. The CDR3 runs to 15 residues. Germline lookup yields CDR1 SGHAT and CDR2 FQNNGV. The CDR3 sequence: CASSLAGGRTDTQYF. CDR3 sequence (DNA): TGTGCCAGCAGCTTAGCGGGGGGGCGAACAGATACGCAGTATTTT.

The rearrangement links TRBV30 to TRBJ2-3; 11 bases map to TRBD1. CDR1 is GTSNPN, CDR2 SVGIG, per germline (reference sequence). This CDR3 region has 14 residues. The ends lost 5 bases at V and 6 bases at J; junction bases unmatched: 7. The CDR3, as DNA: TGTGCCTGGGGGGACAGGGGGAATCGCGATACGCAGTATTTT. Encoded protein: CAWGDRGNRDTQYF.

This chain uses TRBV19 with TRBJ2-3; no clear D. Looked up from germline, CDR1 is LNHDA and CDR2 is SQIVND (reference sequence). V was clipped by 3 bases and J by 3 bases, with 10 bases between them. The CDR3 has 14 amino acids. The CDR3 coding sequence is TGTGCCAGTAGTATGGTCAGTACGACAGATACGCAGTATTTT. It specifies CASSMVSTTDTQYF.

The rearrangement uses TRBV4-3 and TRBJ2-2, with 7 bases aligning to TRBD1. Germline CDR1 reads LGHNA; CDR2 reads YSLEER. CDR3 length: 17 amino acids. With V trimmed by 1 base and J by 1 base, 6 bases remained unmatched. CDR3 residues: CASSQAGQGVNTGELFF. The CDR3 DNA reads as TGCGCCAGCAGCCAAGCAGGTCAGGGGGTGAACACCGGGGAGCTGTTTTTT.

The J gene is TRBJ2-7, the V gene TRBV5-5; 9 bases match TRBD1. Germline assignment: CDR1 SGHKS and CDR2 YYEKEE (reference sequence). J gave up 4 bases and V 4 bases, and 12 bases lay outside the gene matches. The CDR3 has 16 residues. Here the CDR3 DNA reads TGTGCCAGCAGCGTGATCCGGGACAGGGTACCATACGAGCAGTACTTC. Encoded protein: CASSVIRDRVPYEQYF.

The rearrangement uses TRBV7-2 and TRBJ1-5; D is possibly TRBD1 (6 bases). The germline V gene has CDR1 SGHTA and CDR2 FQGNSA. V dropped 3 bases and J dropped 2 bases, with 23 bases sitting between them. The CDR3 covers 19 residues. The CDR3 nucleotides read TGTGCCAGCAGCTTGGGTGACAGGTACTTCAACAAGGGCAATCAGCCCCAGCATTTT. Protein sequence: CASSLGDRYFNKGNQPQHF.

This chain uses TRBV5-1 with TRBJ2-5; TRBD1 is a possible D gene (6 bases). Deletions cut 4 bases from V and 2 bases from J, with 15 bases between. The germline gives CDR1 SGHRS, CDR2 YFSETQ. The CDR3 is 15 amino acids. This CDR3 reads CASSLTTGPQETQYF. DNA for the CDR3: TGCGCCAGCAGCCTGACGACAGGTCCACAAGAGACCCAGTACTTC.

This clone was counted at least ten times. This rearrangement joins TRBV18 to TRBJ1-3; tentative D call: TRBD1 (5 bases). V lost 3 bases, J lost 2 bases, and 23 bases lay in between. This CDR3 spans 19 amino acids. Germline V gives CDR1 KGHSH, CDR2 LQKENI. CDR3 loop: CASSPTTITGLETGNTIYF. CDR3 DNA: TGTGCCAGCTCACCTACGACGATTACAGGATTGGAGACTGGAAACACCATATATTTT.

The genes are TRBV5-3 and TRBJ1-1; 7 bases are a match to TRBD1. TRBV5-3 is classed as an ORF, of uncertain function. CDR3 length: 16 residues. The V segment lost 4 bases and the J segment 3 bases; nucleotides outside the gene matches: 12. CDR3 sequence: CARSPGQVGEDTEAFF. The CDR3 region has the DNA TGTGCCAGAAGCCCTGGACAGGTAGGTGAGGACACTGAAGCTTTCTTT.

V is TRBV7-8 and J is TRBJ2-7; 8 positions agree with TRBD2. The CDR3 contains 14 residues. Losses at the gene ends were 8 bases for V and 3 bases for J; bases not matched to a gene: 9. CDR1 and CDR2 (germline): SGHVS, FQNEAQ. DNA for the CDR3: TGTGCCAGCGGGGGCGGCGGGACTAGCTACGAGCAGTACTTC. As protein: CASGGGGTSYEQYF.

The V and J genes are TRBV14 and TRBJ2-7; perhaps TRBD1 as D (6 bases). Germline lookup yields CDR1 SGHDN and CDR2 FVKESK. The CDR3 has 13 amino acids. Trimming stripped 7 bases from V and 13 bases from J, with 23 bases between. The CDR3 DNA follows: TGTGCCAGCACACATGGGATAGGGACAAGCCTTTACTTC. It specifies CASTHGIGTSLYF.

This chain joins TRBV7-6 and TRBJ2-3; D perhaps matches TRBD2 (7 bases). Trimming removed 6 bases at V and 6 bases at J, with 16 bases between. CDR3 length: 14 amino acids. Germline V gene sequence: CDR1 SGHVS, CDR2 FNYEAQ. The CDR3 loop reads CASSHKGGYDTQYF. The CDR3 region has the DNA TGTGCCAGCAGTCATAAGGGGGGGTACGATACGCAGTATTTT.

V is TRBV10-3 and J is TRBJ2-1; TRBD1 aligns across 7 bases. CDR1 ENHRY and CDR2 SYGVKD come from the germline V gene. This CDR3 has 15 amino acids. V shed 3 bases and J 15 bases; nucleotides not matched to a gene: 17. The CDR3 reads CAISEVPGQRAGLFF. The CDR3, as DNA: TGTGCCATCAGTGAAGTACCGGGACAGAGGGCCGGGTTGTTCTTC.

The J gene is TRBJ2-1, the V gene TRBV7-9; 11 nucleotides match TRBD2. This CDR3 is 16 amino acids long. The germline gives CDR1 SEHNR, CDR2 FQNEAQ (reference sequence). Germline trimming cut 1 base from V and 7 bases from J; bases unmatched to any gene: 6. The CDR3 region has the DNA TGTGCCAGCAGCTTAGTAGGGGCTAGCGGGGGGAATGAGCAGTTCTTC. Protein product: CASSLVGASGGNEQFF.